Sequencing of this T cell receptor (beta chain) was carried out in a study of cytomegalovirus exposure and HLA in healthy donors. The CDR3 contains 13 residues. Per the germline V gene, CDR1 is SGDLS and CDR2 is YYNGEE. Trimming pared 7 bases from V and 4 bases from J, leaving 13 bases between. In the PCR, 60 Vbeta and 13 Jbeta primers were used. Using immunoSEQ multiplex PCR, the repertoire was profiled, and TCRdb retains in-frame clones only, with some absent. The profile shows fewer than 200,000 clones, around 80% of them singletons. This receptor was identified in a man between 35 and 55 years old in good health and CMV-seronegative. This chain uses TRBV9 with TRBJ2-3, with D tentatively TRBD1 (6 bases). The sequenced sample consisted of PBMCs. The CDR3 coding sequence is TGTGCCAGCGGGCGGACAGTCCCAGATACGCAGTATTTT. It yields the protein CASGRTVPDTQYF.